A selection of T cell receptor beta chains follows, all from one sample in a study of T cell responses to AZD1222 COVID-19 vaccine. The method was immunoSEQ multiplex PCR; TCRdb's version includes in-frame clones alone and lacks a portion of them. The table includes some 180,000 clones, over 80% detected once. The specimen comprised peripheral blood, sampled 28 days after the second dose of the MenACWY control vaccine. These receptors all stem from an adult who received the MenACWY meningococcal vaccine as a control. The CDR3 runs from the conserved cysteine through the conserved F or W. Fields, in order: V gene, J gene, clone size, D gene, CDR3 protein, CDR3 DNA. The D gene is left open where the match is weak. The size entry is marked missing in some rows and otherwise reads once, few, many or a size class.

TRBV6-2/TRBV6-3	TRBJ1-4	NA	NA	CASSYGGATNEKLFF	TGTGCCAGCAGTTATGGAGGAGCAACTAATGAAAAACTGTTTTTT
TRBV7-2	TRBJ2-1	NA	NA	CASSLASVYNEQFF	TGTGCCAGCAGCTTAGCGTCAGTTTACAATGAGCAGTTCTTC
TRBV10-2	TRBJ1-2	NA	NA	CASSELTGKNGYTF	TGCGCCAGCAGTGAACTGACAGGAAAGAATGGCTACACCTTC
TRBV5-6	TRBJ1-1	NA	NA	CASTYSYTEAFF	TGTGCCAGCACCTACTCGTACACTGAAGCTTTCTTT
TRBV4-3	TRBJ2-7	NA	TRBD1	CASSPGTGGFNEQYF	TGCGCCAGCAGCCCCGGGACAGGGGGTTTCAACGAGCAGTACTTC
TRBV19	TRBJ1-5	NA	NA	CASSITPTYNGNQPQHF	TGTGCCAGTAGTATCACCCCCACTTACAACGGCAATCAGCCCCAGCATTTT
TRBV5-1	TRBJ2-2	NA	NA	CASSWTASSNTGELFF	TGCGCCAGCAGCTGGACAGCTAGTTCGAACACCGGGGAGCTGTTTTTT
TRBV12-3/TRBV12-4	TRBJ1-1	once	NA	CASSLVGKAFF	TGTGCCAGCAGTTTAGTGGGGAAAGCTTTCTTT
TRBV2	TRBJ1-3	NA	TRBD1	CASRGTGIPGNTIYF	TGTGCCAGCAGAGGGACAGGGATCCCTGGAAACACCATATATTTT
TRBV13	TRBJ2-3	NA	NA	CASSPRVTADTQYF	TGTGCCAGCAGCCCTAGGGTGACCGCAGATACGCAGTATTTT